These 14 T cell receptor beta chains originate from one sample sequenced in a study of blood T cell repertoires in COVID-19. Repertoires were generated with immunoSEQ multiplex PCR, while TCRdb's copy carries only in-frame clones and drops some. The sample consists of about 130,000 clones, 84% of them appearing once. The sequenced sample consisted of peripheral blood. The receptors stem from a woman in her 30s who had recovered from COVID-19.

This chain links TRBV2 with TRBJ2-1; 7 bases line up with TRBD1. Germline CDR1 and CDR2: SNHLY and FYNNEI. This CDR3 comprises 15 residues. V gave up 2 bases and J gave up 0 bases; unmatched junction bases: 1. CDR3 DNA sequence: TGTGCCAGCAGTGAACGGGACAGCTCCTACAATGAGCAGTTCTTC. This sequence encodes CASSERDSSYNEQFF.

This clone was seen a single time. The chain has TRBV6-5 and TRBJ2-7, with TRBD2 identical over 12 bases. The CDR3 is 16 residues long. J was trimmed by 2 bases and V by 2 bases; bases with no gene match: 4. Germline V gene sequence: CDR1 MNHEY, CDR2 SVGAGI. The CDR3 reads CASSYGLAGGTYEQYF. CDR3 sequence (DNA): TGTGCCAGCAGTTACGGCCTAGCGGGGGGGACCTACGAGCAGTACTTC.

The CDR3 protein is CASRLPGQNTEAFF. The CDR3 DNA reads as TGTGCCAGCAGACTACCGGGACAGAACACTGAAGCTTTCTTT. The V gene is TRBV6-5, the J gene TRBJ1-1; maybe TRBD1 (6 bases). The V end lost 6 bases, the J end lost 1 base, and 12 bases lay between the germline ends. The CDR3 contains 14 residues. The V gene's germline CDR1 is MNHEY and CDR2 SVGAGI.

The rearrangement links TRBV18 to TRBJ1-3; no clear D gene. From germline, CDR1 is KGHSH and CDR2 LQKENI. This CDR3 spans 15 amino acids. V shed 5 bases and J shed 4 bases, with 15 bases lying between them. The CDR3 spells CASSSSGSPGNTIYF. The CDR3 nucleotides are TGTGCCAGCTCATCCTCGGGAAGCCCAGGAAACACCATATATTTT.

The chain employs TRBV27 and TRBJ1-1; D is ambiguous. Trimming pared 3 bases from V and 2 bases from J, leaving 7 bases between. CDR3 size: 13 residues. Germline loops: CDR1 MNHEY, CDR2 SMNVEV (reference sequence). The CDR3 spells CASSFSGNTEAFF. The CDR3, as DNA: TGTGCCAGCAGTTTCTCGGGAAACACTGAAGCTTTCTTT.

This chain joins TRBV7-3 and TRBJ2-3, with 11 bases aligning to TRBD2. V trimming: 5 bases; J trimming: 2 bases; junction bases outside the gene matches: 9. This CDR3 has 17 amino acids. Germline assignment: CDR1 SGHTA and CDR2 FQGTGA. The CDR3 sequence: CASSPRMTSGDTDTQYF. The CDR3 nucleotides read TGTGCCAGCAGCCCCCGGATGACTAGCGGGGACACAGATACGCAGTATTTT.

The rearrangement links TRBV18 to TRBJ2-5, with D unresolved. The CDR3 contains 13 residues. V lost 6 bases to trimming and J lost 5 bases, with 13 bases between them. Germline V gene data show CDR1 as KGHSH and CDR2 as LQKENI. The CDR3 nucleotides are TGTGCCAGCTCCCCTCTGCGTACGGAGACCCAGTACTTC. It specifies CASSPLRTETQYF.

The chain carries TRBV24-1 and TRBJ1-1; the D is unclear. Trimming left V 4 bases short and J 1 base short, with 15 bases between. Germline values: CDR1 KGHDR, CDR2 SFDVKD. The CDR3 is made up of 16 amino acids. The CDR3 protein is CATSEKDLSANTEAFF. CDR3 in DNA: TGTGCCACCAGTGAAAAAGACTTGAGTGCGAACACTGAAGCTTTCTTT.

The CDR3 here is CSVEDASGGANEQFF. The CDR3 coding sequence is TGCAGCGTTGAAGATGCGAGCGGGGGGGCGAATGAGCAGTTCTTC. The gene calls are TRBV29-1 and TRBJ2-1; 10 bases line up with TRBD2. V shed 0 bases, J shed 7 bases, and the junction held 6 bases outside the gene matches. Germline CDR1 SQVTM, CDR2 ANQGSEA. This CDR3 has 15 amino acids.

This clone was seen just once. The chain carries TRBV2 and TRBJ2-3, with D tentatively TRBD2 (6 bases). Trimming removed 4 bases at V and 1 base at J, with 12 bases between. From germline, CDR1 is SNHLY and CDR2 FYNNEI. This CDR3 comprises 15 residues. CDR3 sequence reads: CASSGAGMRTDTQYF. The CDR3, as DNA: TGTGCCAGCAGTGGGGCGGGAATGCGCACAGATACGCAGTATTTT.

This chain uses TRBV10-3 with TRBJ2-4; perhaps TRBD2 as D (6 bases). Germline-derived CDR1 and CDR2 are ENHRY and SYGVKD. Trimming pared 4 bases from V and 5 bases from J, leaving 15 bases between. This CDR3 region has 15 residues. DNA for the CDR3: TGTGCCATCAGTGCTAGCGATTCGCCCGAAAACATTCAGTACTTC. This encodes CAISASDSPENIQYF.

The V and J genes are TRBV15 and TRBJ1-2, with TRBD1 matching 7 bases. The V gene's germline CDR1 is LNHNV and CDR2 YYDKDF (reference sequence). The CDR3 runs to 12 residues. V gave up 1 base and J gave up 10 bases; unmatched junction bases: 3. The CDR3 bases are TGTGCCACCAGCAGAGGACAGGGTGACTACACCTTC. Translated: CATSRGQGDYTF.

The chain has TRBV18 and TRBJ2-5; D remains unclear. The CDR3 has 15 amino acids. Germline CDR1 is KGHSH and CDR2 is LQKENI. V was cut by 3 bases and J by 4 bases, with 15 bases left in between. Here the CDR3 reads CASSPSLNFGETQYF. The DNA for the CDR3 is TGTGCCAGCTCACCTAGTCTGAATTTCGGAGAGACCCAGTACTTC.

This clone showed up just a few times. This chain connects TRBV18 to TRBJ1-4; 8 bases agree with TRBD1. Germline CDR1 and CDR2: KGHSH and LQKENI. The V gene end was trimmed by 3 bases and the J gene end by 10 bases; junction bases not matched to a gene: 19. CDR3 length: 18 residues. This CDR3 reads CASSPRGQAATSSGKLFF. As DNA, the CDR3 is TGTGCCAGCTCACCCCGGGGACAGGCGGCCACGAGCAGTGGAAAACTGTTTTTT.